This T cell receptor (beta chain) is drawn from a study of blood T cell repertoires in COVID-19. Study context: Material from acute and convalescent COVID-19 was sourced from the United States, Italy and Spain. PBMCs, B-cell-depleted T cells, or T cells were the source of the cDNA or gDNA that made up the material.

Authors' processing steps: Scientists estimated how many nucleated cells there were by amplifying reference gene primers. Measured with immunoSEQ multiplex PCR; TCRdb has only the in-frame clones, and not every one. V, J and clone size reflect that table, while D and trimming were determined from the DNA. Of under 15,000 clones detected, 55% to 80% appear once; the ten largest clones hold over 25%. The germline V gene has CDR1 MNHEY and CDR2 SVGEGT. V lost 4 bases to trimming and J lost 7 bases; unmatched junction nucleotides: 1. The CDR3 loop spans 12 amino acids. The sequence derives from a human donor in a cohort sampled during active COVID-19. The sequenced sample consisted of peripheral blood. This rearrangement joins TRBV6-2 or TRBV6-3 to TRBJ2-1; 7 positions agree with TRBD1. This chain's CDR3 is CASSFRGNEQFF. DNA for the CDR3: TGTGCCAGCAGTTTCAGGGGGAATGAGCAGTTCTTC.